These 20 T cell receptor beta chains originate from one sample sequenced in a study of T cells in Graves' hyperthyroidism and ophthalmopathy. RNA transcripts gave rise to amplified TCR beta CDR3 regions. A set of HTBI primers served as the primers for a first-round RT-PCR of the TCR CDR3. TCRdb used MiXCR to reprocess the multiplex PCR reads, holding one entry per CDR3 protein. The top ten hold roughly 44% of the sample, which has about 210,000 distinct CDR3 sequences, approximately 20% seen once. Sequenced: blood. The origin of the receptors is a man aged 40-49 years with Graves' hyperthyroidism.

V usage is TRBV6-1 and J usage is TRBJ2-7; D is possibly TRBD1 (6 bases). CDR1 and CDR2 from the germline V gene are MNHNS and SASEGT. V shed 7 bases and J shed 2 bases, with 9 bases lying between them. CDR3 size: 12 residues. CDR3 region: CASTDSTYEQYF. DNA for the CDR3: TGTGCCAGCACGGACAGCACCTACGAGCAGTACTTC.

This clonotype was seen ten or more times. This chain joins TRBV2 and TRBJ1-3, with D unresolved. Germline V gene sequence: CDR1 SNHLY, CDR2 FYNNEI. The V end was cut by 3 bases, the J end by 4 bases, with 13 bases between. The CDR3 sequence is 15 residues long. The CDR3 is CASSERLRLGNTIYF. In DNA, the CDR3 is TGTGCCAGCAGTGAGCGACTCAGACTCGGAAACACCATATATTTT.

V usage is TRBV11-3 and J usage is TRBJ1-2, with TRBD1 identical over 7 bases. V gave up 2 bases and J gave up 2 bases; unmatched junction bases: 5. Germline CDR1 SGHNT, CDR2 YENEEA. This CDR3 contains 15 residues. The CDR3 nucleotides are TGTGCCAGCAGCTTACCTAAGGGGGCGAACTATGGCTACACCTTC. Translated, it gives CASSLPKGANYGYTF.

A few counts support this clonotype. A much larger clone differs from this one at a single base, so this may be a read error. The chain has TRBV2 and TRBJ2-7, with 13 bases identical to TRBD2. The junction had 6 bases not matched to a gene; V was cut back by 4 bases and J by 3 bases. The CDR3 sequence is 16 residues long. CDR1 is SNHLY and CDR2 is FYNNEI in the germline V gene. CDR3 in DNA: TGTGCCAGCAGTGTTGAGGGACTAGCGGGGTGCTACGAGCAGTACTTC. It encodes CASSVEGLAGCYEQYF.

This clonotype was detected a few times. V usage is TRBV4-2 and J usage is TRBJ2-4; tentative D call: TRBD1 (5 bases). Trimming left V 1 base short and J 7 bases short, with 14 bases between. Germline V gene lookup returns CDR1 LGHNA and CDR2 YNFKEQ. The CDR3 sequence is 15 residues long. The CDR3 sequence: CASSQGEGAWNIQYF. CDR3 DNA sequence: TGTGCCAGCAGCCAAGGTGAAGGGGCATGGAACATTCAGTACTTC.

In this sample, this clonotype turned up a few times. The rearrangement joins TRBV29-1 to TRBJ1-4, with no clear D. CDR3 length: 13 residues. Trimming took off 4 bases at V and 1 base at J, with 7 bases between the two ends. Germline V gives CDR1 SQVTM, CDR2 ANQGSEA. DNA of the CDR3: TGCAGCGTTGTAGCGGTAACTAATGAAAAACTGTTTTTT. It yields the protein CSVVAVTNEKLFF.

This clonotype was found many times. The chain recombines TRBV4-3 with TRBJ1-4; D is unclear. Trimming removed 4 bases from V and 7 bases from J, with 10 bases in between. CDR1 and CDR2 from the germline V gene are LGHNA and YSLEER. The length of the CDR3 is 13 residues. The CDR3, as DNA: TGCGCCAGCAGCCTCCATTCTAGTGAAAAACTGTTTTTT. This sequence encodes CASSLHSSEKLFF.

The chain recombines TRBV5-1 with TRBJ2-5; D ambiguous. The CDR3 length is 12 residues. The germline gives CDR1 SGHRS, CDR2 YFSETQ. Trimming pared 4 bases from V and 2 bases from J, leaving 6 bases between. DNA for the CDR3: TGCGCCAGCAGCCCGGAACAAGAGACCCAGTACTTC. Its translation is CASSPEQETQYF.

This clonotype has more than one count but fewer than ten. The J gene is TRBJ2-2, the V gene TRBV20-1; 7 positions match TRBD1. Germline trimming cut 7 bases from V and 0 bases from J; bases unmatched to any gene: 14. CDR3 length: 17 amino acids. The germline V gene encodes CDR1 DFQATT and CDR2 SNEGSKA (reference sequence). The CDR3 is CSVGLYPGQPNTGELFF. The CDR3 DNA follows: TGCAGTGTAGGACTCTATCCGGGACAGCCGAACACCGGGGAGCTGTTTTTT.

This clonotype was detected a few times. The V gene is TRBV11-2, the J gene TRBJ2-6; the D call may be TRBD1 or TRBD2 (5 bases each). This CDR3 region has 17 residues. V lost 1 base to trimming and J lost 0 bases, with 10 bases between them. The germline CDR1 and CDR2 sequences are SGHAT and FQNNGV. CDR3 loop: CASSLAGTSSGANVLTF. As DNA, the CDR3 is TGTGCCAGCAGCTTAGCGGGGACCAGCTCTGGGGCCAACGTCCTGACTTTC.

This clonotype was seen many times. The V and J genes are TRBV18 and TRBJ2-4; 9 bases line up with TRBD2. Per the germline V gene, CDR1 is KGHSH and CDR2 is LQKENI. The CDR3 totals 15 residues. The V gene end was trimmed by 0 bases and the J gene end by 5 bases; junction bases not matched to a gene: 2. The CDR3 nucleotides are TGTGCCAGCTCACCACCGGCGGGGGGGCAAAACATTCAGTACTTC. This gives the protein CASSPPAGGQNIQYF.

There are many counts of this clonotype. This chain links TRBV6-1 with TRBJ2-1; 8 bases agree with TRBD1. This CDR3 comprises 14 residues. J gave up 4 bases and V 8 bases, and 7 bases lay outside the gene matches. CDR1 is MNHNS and CDR2 is SASEGT in the germline V gene. The CDR3 DNA sequence: TGTGCCAGCGGCCGGACAGGGTTTTACAATGAGCAGTTCTTC. Protein sequence: CASGRTGFYNEQFF.

The sample holds many counts of this clonotype. The chain combines TRBV7-8 with TRBJ2-7, with D tentatively TRBD1 (6 bases). Germline lookup yields CDR1 SGHVS and CDR2 FQNEAQ. Trimming took off 2 bases at V and 3 bases at J, with 11 bases between the two ends. This CDR3 has 14 residues. The CDR3 sequence is CASSLWGHNYEQYF. DNA for the CDR3: TGTGCCAGCAGCTTATGGGGACATAACTACGAGCAGTACTTC.

This clonotype was found many times. This chain links TRBV2 with TRBJ2-6; the D gene is possibly TRBD1 (5 bases). V was pared by 3 bases and J by 3 bases, with 6 bases between. The CDR3 length is 14 residues. Germline-derived CDR1 and CDR2 are SNHLY and FYNNEI. CDR3 amino acids: CASSDRVGANVLTF. For the CDR3, the DNA is TGTGCCAGCAGTGACAGGGTTGGGGCCAACGTCCTGACTTTC. The whole variable domain, remainder taken from reference TRBV2 and TRBJ2-6, is EPEVTQTPSHQVTQMGQEVILRCVPISNHLYFYWYRQILGQKVEFLVSFYNNEISEKSEIFDDQFSVERPDGSNFTLKIRSTKLEDSAMYFCASSDRVGANVLTFGAGSRLTVL.

The J gene is TRBJ1-2, the V gene TRBV10-3; the D gene is possibly TRBD1 (6 bases). V was clipped by 2 bases and J by 8 bases, with 18 bases between them. The CDR3 has 15 amino acids. Germline CDR1 and CDR2: ENHRY and SYGVKD. The CDR3 nucleotides read TGTGCCATCAGTGAGGTCGTCACAGGGCAAGACGGCTACACCTTC. Translated, it gives CAISEVVTGQDGYTF.

The V and J genes are TRBV5-1 and TRBJ1-1; a weak D match, TRBD1 (6 bases). The CDR3 is 14 residues long. V was clipped by 4 bases and J by 2 bases, with 12 bases between them. Germline CDR1 is SGHRS and CDR2 is YFSETQ. The CDR3 sequence: CASSTQGINTEAFF. CDR3 in DNA: TGCGCCAGCAGCACCCAGGGGATAAACACTGAAGCTTTCTTT.

This clonotype was recorded at least ten times. The rearrangement joins TRBV7-2 to TRBJ1-5, with D uncertain. This CDR3 has 14 residues. The germline V and J ends were trimmed by 6 bases and 1 base, with 10 bases remaining between them. The V gene's germline CDR1 is SGHTA and CDR2 FQGNSA. The CDR3 DNA is TGTGCCAGCAGGGAAGGGTTGAGCAATCAGCCCCAGCATTTT. Its protein product is CASREGLSNQPQHF.

This clonotype was found many times. V usage is TRBV5-1 and J usage is TRBJ1-5; D call uncertain. Trimming pared 0 bases from V and 0 bases from J, leaving 7 bases between. In germline, CDR1 is SGHRS, CDR2 YFSETQ. The CDR3 is made up of 15 amino acids. This CDR3 reads CASSLGHNSNQPQHF. Here the CDR3 DNA reads TGCGCCAGCAGCTTGGGGCACAATAGCAATCAGCCCCAGCATTTT.

A few counts support this clonotype. The DNA of the CDR3 is TGTGCCAGCTCACCACGGGGGAAGGGCATGAACACTGAAGCTTTCTTT. It specifies CASSPRGKGMNTEAFF. The chain uses TRBV18 and TRBJ1-1; weak D call: TRBD1 (5 bases). Trimming cost V 1 base and J 0 bases, with 12 bases left between them. CDR3 length: 16 amino acids. Per germline, CDR1 KGHSH and CDR2 LQKENI.

Ten or more counts support this clonotype. This chain joins TRBV5-1 and TRBJ2-1; D is unclear. Trimming stripped 4 bases from V and 0 bases from J, with 8 bases between. This CDR3 region has 14 residues. The germline V gene has CDR1 SGHRS and CDR2 YFSETQ. The CDR3 spells CASSPVSSYNEQFF. CDR3 bases: TGCGCCAGCAGCCCCGTTAGCTCCTACAATGAGCAGTTCTTC.